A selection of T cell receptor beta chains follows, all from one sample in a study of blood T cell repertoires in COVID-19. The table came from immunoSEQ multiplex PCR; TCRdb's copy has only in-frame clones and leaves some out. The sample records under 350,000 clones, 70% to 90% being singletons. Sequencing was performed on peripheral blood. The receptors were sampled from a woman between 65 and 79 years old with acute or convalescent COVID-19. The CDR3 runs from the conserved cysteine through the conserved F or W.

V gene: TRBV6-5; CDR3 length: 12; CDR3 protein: CAIPDSWGGYTF
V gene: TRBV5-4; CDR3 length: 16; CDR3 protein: CASSSQAVTGGEGYTF
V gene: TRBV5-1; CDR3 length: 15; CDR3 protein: CASSWGQASTGELFF
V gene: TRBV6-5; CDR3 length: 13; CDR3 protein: CASSSSLAQPQHF
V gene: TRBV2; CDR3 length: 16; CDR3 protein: CASSPGTGGIGQPQHF
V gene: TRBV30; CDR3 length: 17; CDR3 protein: CAWSVRRGGCSNQPQHF
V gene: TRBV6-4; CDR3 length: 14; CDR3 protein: CASSSTSTLDTQYF
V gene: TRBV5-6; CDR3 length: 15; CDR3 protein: CASSLYRGQDQPQHF
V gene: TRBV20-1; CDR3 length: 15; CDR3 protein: CSASNPRGPNEKLFF
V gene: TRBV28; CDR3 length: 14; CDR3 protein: CASRIQGASYEQYF
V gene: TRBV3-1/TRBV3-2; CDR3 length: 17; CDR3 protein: CASSLRSGTGVAGELFF
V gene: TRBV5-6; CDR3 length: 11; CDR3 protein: CASSRGPEAFF
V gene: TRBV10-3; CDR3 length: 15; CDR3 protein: CAISADRSFSYEQYF
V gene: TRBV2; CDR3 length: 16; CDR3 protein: CASNHPGQPSNYGYTF
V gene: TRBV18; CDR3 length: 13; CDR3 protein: CASSPQGDYGYTF
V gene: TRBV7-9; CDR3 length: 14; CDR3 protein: CASSLRGRGDTQYF
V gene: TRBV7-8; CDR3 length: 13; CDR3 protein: CASSYRVTYGYTF
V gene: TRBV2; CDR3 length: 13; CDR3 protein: CASSDLRVFVQYF
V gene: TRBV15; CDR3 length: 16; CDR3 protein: CATSRTSGGYTGELFF
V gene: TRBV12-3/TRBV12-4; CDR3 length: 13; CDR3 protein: CASRAGTGVQAFF
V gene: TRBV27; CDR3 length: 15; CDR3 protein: CASSLSGRGNTEAFF
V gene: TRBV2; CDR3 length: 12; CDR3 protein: CASTVGNQPQHF
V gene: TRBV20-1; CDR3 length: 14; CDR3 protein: CSASLGNRGYGYTF
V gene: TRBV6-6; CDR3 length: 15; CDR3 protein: CASSYFAGDRAEAFF
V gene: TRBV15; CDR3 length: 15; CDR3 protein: CATSRDQGQPYGYTF
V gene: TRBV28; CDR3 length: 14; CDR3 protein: CASSFRGYTGELFF